This TCR beta chain stems from a study of blood T cells in healthy people across ages (dated by TCRdb to 2015 to 2017). Background on the whole study: Template switching captured roughly one uniquely barcoded TCR beta cDNA molecule per two T cells in model experiments. Age-related changes in TCR beta repertoire diversity were measured in the study by deep sequencing normalized with unique cDNA molecular identifiers. The study analyzed two additional independent replicas of 1 million unique cDNA reads from the same blood draw for two donors, one aged 18 to 29 and one aged 80 or older. Donors were grouped into four age groups: young (average 16 years), middle-aged (39), aged (roughly 62) and long-lived (just over 80). The investigation overall reported the following: Estimates of total diversity from one million sequenced T cells were regarded as lower bounds and underestimates. Compared with the aged group, the long-lived group had more naive CD4+ T cells, fewer expanded clones and increased TCR diversity, suggesting age selection. As age increased, observed TCR beta diversity per million T cells dropped in a roughly linear way, and a significant reduction was already evident by age about 36. Because donor CMV infection status was unknown, age-related changes in expanded clonotypes were potentially confounded. Since profiling was done on bulk unsorted PBMCs, naive and antigen-experienced compartments could not be conclusively compared. There was a strong correlation between observed TCR beta diversity and the percentage of naive T cells measured by flow cytometry.

The donors were 40 or so Caucasian individuals from Russia, aged roughly 6 to 100 years, who were systemically healthy. Each donor gave roughly 11 milliliters of peripheral blood, drawn into EDTA-treated Vacutainer tubes. Ficoll-Paque density-gradient centrifugation was used to isolate PBMCs, with at least 7 million obtained per sample. Trizol reagent was used to extract total RNA from PBMCs, with at least 5 micrograms per sample. The percentages of naive CD45RAhigh/CD27high T cells were determined by flow cytometry on a PBMC aliquot from every donor. As regards this clonotype: The specificity of this receptor is unknown. No base quality values were provided; no much bigger clone lies one nucleotide off.

From the germline V gene (reference sequence), CDR1 is DFQATT and CDR2 is SNEGSKA. At the junction V is shortened by 1 base and J by 11 bases, with 12 bases in between. From its cysteine to its phenylalanine, the CDR3 spans 12 amino acids. CDR3 DNA is the only sequence kept; it has 36 bases, read in frame from the first base. The method was 5' RACE. TCRdb names Illumina HiSeq 2500 as the instrument used. A second PCR of about 6 to 11 cycles was run with a J-beta primer mix and a sample-barcoded 5' primer. A unique molecular identifier was introduced onto each TCR beta cDNA molecule by a template-switch 5' adaptor carrying 12 random nucleotides. At least 2.5 million CDR3-containing paired-end reads were obtained from each sample. First-strand cDNA synthesis was performed from all RNA using the Mint cDNA synthesis kit, with priming by a TRBC-specific oligonucleotide. All cDNA was treated with uracil-DNA glycosylase and then went through a first 18-cycle PCR with the universal primers M1SS and BC2_uni_R. For the original study's pipeline: Normalization of each sample was performed by random selection of 1 million high-quality reads, each carrying a distinct molecular identifier. Instead of being binned into consensus sequences, reads with shared molecular identifiers were discarded. MiTCR, set to a Q25 quality threshold and the strictest error-elimination algorithm, was used for CDR3 identification, clonotype clustering and error correction. A nonparametric unseen species model with Euler transformation was used to estimate lower-bound total TCR beta diversity. In-frame beta chains were kept once TCRdb had trimmed the public reads at Q25 with fastp and called clones with MiXCR. Each CDR3 protein gets just one entry, which takes the most common genes and DNA from the rows behind it. These V and J calls derive from TCRdb rather than the authors' analysis. This sample is represented by roughly 800,000 distinct CDR3 sequences; 20% to 25% of them were singletons. The biggest ten clones account for around 9.2% of the sample.

This sample also appeared in a second study, on T cells of mothers and their children. The second investigation adds: The donors were nine systemically healthy Caucasian individuals, made up of three mothers and their six children. cDNA synthesis used all of the extracted RNA, with roughly 1.5 ug of RNA in each 15 ul reaction. In the second PCR, sample barcodes and 2-4 random nucleotides were introduced via the M1S primer. More than 9 million TCR beta CDR3 reads were obtained from each mother, and some 3 million reads were obtained from each child. In both related and unrelated pairs, thymic selection shapes the output of TCR recombination in a similar way, with inherited differences having only a minor effect. Normalized repertoire overlap was always slightly but never significantly higher in related than unrelated mother-child pairs. With a sensitivity of about 100 clones per million clonotypes, no persistent microchimeric T cell clones were detected. In the study, deep NGS was used to compare the TCR beta repertoires of mothers and children, and features distinguishing related mother-child pairs from unrelated individuals were sought. Mothers averaged approximately 40 +/- 4 years of age and children averaged about 10 +/- 4 years. After adapter ligation with NEBNext reagents, the libraries were sequenced on Illumina HiSeq 2000 with 100+100 nt paired-end reads. To prevent cross-contamination, the mother and child libraries were prepared a month apart and were sequenced in separate runs. For each donor, between roughly 500,000 and 2,300,000 distinct TCR beta clonotypes were identified. Naive TCR beta clonotypes were estimated from low-frequency clonotypes matched to each donor's FACS-determined naive share, without sorting.

This sequence was found in a boy younger than 18 in good health. Recombination joined TRBV20-1 with TRBJ2-1; no D gene is confidently identified. Specimen: blood. The nucleotides are TGCAGTGCTAGAGCAAGCGAGTTGCAGCAGTTCTTC. Translated, this gives CSARASELQQFF.